This T cell receptor (beta chain) was captured by sequencing in a study of blood T cell repertoires in COVID-19. Study-wide background: Acute and convalescent COVID-19 specimens originated in the United States, Italy and Spain. T cells, B-cell-depleted T cells, or PBMCs supplied cDNA or gDNA.

Seattle's enrolled individuals joined amid active infection and were then monitored longitudinally. The method was immunoSEQ multiplex PCR; TCRdb's version includes in-frame clones alone and lacks a portion of them. The repertoire has around 340,000 clones, around 88% of them found once; the top ten carry about 7.6%. The V gene lost 4 bases and the J gene lost 0 bases, with 10 bases spanning the gap. In germline, CDR1 is SGHRS, CDR2 YFSETQ. The CDR3 extends over 14 amino acids. This TCR derives from a woman aged 55-75 years with COVID-19, enrolled during active disease. The V gene is TRBV5-1, the J gene TRBJ1-1; perhaps TRBD1 as D (6 bases). Sequencing input: peripheral blood. The CDR3 coding sequence is TGCGCCAGCAGCCCGACAGGAGTGAACACTGAAGCTTTCTTT. Encoded protein: CASSPTGVNTEAFF.